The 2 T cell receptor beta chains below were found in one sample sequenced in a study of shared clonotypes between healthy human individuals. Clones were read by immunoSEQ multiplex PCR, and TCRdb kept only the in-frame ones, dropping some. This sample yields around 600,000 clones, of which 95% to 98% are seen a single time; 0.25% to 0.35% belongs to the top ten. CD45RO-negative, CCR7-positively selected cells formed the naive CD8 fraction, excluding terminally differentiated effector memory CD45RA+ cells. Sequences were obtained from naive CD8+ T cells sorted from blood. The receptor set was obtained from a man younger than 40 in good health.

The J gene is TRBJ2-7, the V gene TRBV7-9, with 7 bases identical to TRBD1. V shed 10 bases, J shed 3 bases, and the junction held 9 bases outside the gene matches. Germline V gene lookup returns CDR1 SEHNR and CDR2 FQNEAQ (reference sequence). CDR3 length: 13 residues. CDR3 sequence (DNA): TGTGCCACCTCTCGTGACAGGGACTACGAGCAGTACTTC. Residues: CATSRDRDYEQYF. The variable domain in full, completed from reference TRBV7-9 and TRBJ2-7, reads DTGVSQNPRHKITKRGQNVTFRCDPISEHNRLYWYRQTLGQGPEFLTYFQNEAQLEKSRLLSDRFSAERPKGSFSTLEIQRTEQGDSAMYLCATSRDRDYEQYFGPGTRLTVT.

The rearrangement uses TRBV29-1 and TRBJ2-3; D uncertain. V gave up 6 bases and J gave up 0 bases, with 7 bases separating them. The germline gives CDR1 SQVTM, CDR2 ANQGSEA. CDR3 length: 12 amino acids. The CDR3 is CSVTDSTDTQYF. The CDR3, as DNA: TGCAGCGTGACGGACAGCACAGATACGCAGTATTTT.